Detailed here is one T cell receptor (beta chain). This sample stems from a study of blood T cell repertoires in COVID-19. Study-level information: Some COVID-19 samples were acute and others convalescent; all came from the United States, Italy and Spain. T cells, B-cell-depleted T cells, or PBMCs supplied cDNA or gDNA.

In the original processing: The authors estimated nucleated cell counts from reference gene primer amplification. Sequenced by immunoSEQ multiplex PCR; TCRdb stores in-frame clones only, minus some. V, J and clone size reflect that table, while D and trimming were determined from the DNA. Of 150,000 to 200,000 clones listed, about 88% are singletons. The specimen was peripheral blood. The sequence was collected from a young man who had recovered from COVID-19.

CDR3 DNA sequence: TGCGCCAGCAGTAACCGGGTGAACACCGGGGAGCTGTTTTTT. It translates to CASSNRVNTGELFF. J is TRBJ2-2 and V is TRBV10-1; D ambiguous. Germline V CDR1 and CDR2: WNHNN, SYGVQD (reference sequence). V gave up 5 bases and J gave up 1 base, with 8 bases separating them. The CDR3 length is 14 residues.